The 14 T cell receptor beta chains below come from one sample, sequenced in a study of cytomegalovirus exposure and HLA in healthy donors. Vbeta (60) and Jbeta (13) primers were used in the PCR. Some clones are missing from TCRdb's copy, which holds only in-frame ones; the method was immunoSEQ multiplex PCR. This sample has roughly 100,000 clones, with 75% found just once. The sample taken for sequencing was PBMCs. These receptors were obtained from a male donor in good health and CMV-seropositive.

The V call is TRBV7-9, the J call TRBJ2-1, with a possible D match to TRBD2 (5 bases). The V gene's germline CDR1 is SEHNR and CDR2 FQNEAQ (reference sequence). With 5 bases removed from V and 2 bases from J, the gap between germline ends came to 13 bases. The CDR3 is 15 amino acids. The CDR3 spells CASSPEGVPYNEQFF. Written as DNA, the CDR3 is TGTGCCAGCAGCCCCGAGGGTGTACCCTACAATGAGCAGTTCTTC.

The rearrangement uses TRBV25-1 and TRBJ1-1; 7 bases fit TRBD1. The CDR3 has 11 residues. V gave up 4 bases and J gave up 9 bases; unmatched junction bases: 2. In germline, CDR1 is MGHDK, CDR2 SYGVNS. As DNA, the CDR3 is TGTGCCAGCAGTGTGAGGGGGCAAGCTTTCTTT. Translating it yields CASSVRGQAFF.

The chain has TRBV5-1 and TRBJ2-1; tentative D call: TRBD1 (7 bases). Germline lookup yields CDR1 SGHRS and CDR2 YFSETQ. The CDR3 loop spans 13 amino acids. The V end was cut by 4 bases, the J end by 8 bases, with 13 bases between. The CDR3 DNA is TGCGCCAGCAGCCTGGACAGGAGGGATGAGCAGTTCTTC. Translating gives CASSLDRRDEQFF.

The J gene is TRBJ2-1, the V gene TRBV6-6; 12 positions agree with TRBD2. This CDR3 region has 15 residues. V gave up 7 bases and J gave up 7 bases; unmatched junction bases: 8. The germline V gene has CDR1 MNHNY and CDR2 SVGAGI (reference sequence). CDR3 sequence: CASTIASGGANEQFF. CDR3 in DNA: TGTGCCAGCACCATTGCTAGCGGGGGGGCAAATGAGCAGTTCTTC.

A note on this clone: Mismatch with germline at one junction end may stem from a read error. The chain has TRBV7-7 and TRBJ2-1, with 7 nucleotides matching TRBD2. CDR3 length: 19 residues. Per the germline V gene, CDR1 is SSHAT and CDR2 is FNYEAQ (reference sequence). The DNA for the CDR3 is TGTGCTAGCAGCTTTGGACCCCGGGACTACCAAACGTTGAGCGATGAGCAGTTCTTC. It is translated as CASSFGPRDYQTLSDEQFF.

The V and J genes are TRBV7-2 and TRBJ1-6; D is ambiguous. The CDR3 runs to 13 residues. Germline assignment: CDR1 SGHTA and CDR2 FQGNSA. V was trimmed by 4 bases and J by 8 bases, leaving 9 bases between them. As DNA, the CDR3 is TGTGCCAGCAGCTCATCTATCGATTCACCCCTCCACTTT. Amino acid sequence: CASSSSIDSPLHF.

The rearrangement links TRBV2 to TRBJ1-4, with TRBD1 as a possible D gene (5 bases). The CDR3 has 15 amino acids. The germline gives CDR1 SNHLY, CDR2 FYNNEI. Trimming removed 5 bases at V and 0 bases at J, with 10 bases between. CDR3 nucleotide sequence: TGTGCCAGCAGTCGACAGCGCACAACTAATGAAAAACTGTTTTTT. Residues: CASSRQRTTNEKLFF.

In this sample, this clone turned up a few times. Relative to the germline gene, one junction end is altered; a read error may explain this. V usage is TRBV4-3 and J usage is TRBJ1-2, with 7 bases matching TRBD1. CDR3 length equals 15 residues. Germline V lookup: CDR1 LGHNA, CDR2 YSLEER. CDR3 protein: CASSLDRVVRSGYPF. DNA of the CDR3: TGCGCCAGCAGCCTTGACAGGGTGGTACGATCCGGCTACCCCTTC.

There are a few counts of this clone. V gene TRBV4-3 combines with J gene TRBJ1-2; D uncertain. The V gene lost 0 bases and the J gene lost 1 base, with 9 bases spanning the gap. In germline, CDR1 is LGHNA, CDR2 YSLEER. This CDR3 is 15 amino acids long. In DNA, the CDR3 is TGCGCCAGCAGCCAAGATTGGAGCAATAACTATGGCTACACCTTC. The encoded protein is CASSQDWSNNYGYTF.

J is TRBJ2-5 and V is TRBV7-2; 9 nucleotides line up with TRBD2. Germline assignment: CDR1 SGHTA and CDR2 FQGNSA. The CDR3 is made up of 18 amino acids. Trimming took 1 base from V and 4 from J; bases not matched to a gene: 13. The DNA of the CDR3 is TGTGCCAGCAGCTTAGAGGTTTTTGGCGGGCGGGGGGGAGAGACCCAGTACTTC. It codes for CASSLEVFGGRGGETQYF.

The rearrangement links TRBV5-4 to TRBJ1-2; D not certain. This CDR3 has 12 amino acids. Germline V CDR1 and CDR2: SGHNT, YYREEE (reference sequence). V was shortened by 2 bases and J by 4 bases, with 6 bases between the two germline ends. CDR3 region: CASSFPSYGYTF. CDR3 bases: TGTGCCAGCAGCTTCCCCAGCTATGGCTACACCTTC.

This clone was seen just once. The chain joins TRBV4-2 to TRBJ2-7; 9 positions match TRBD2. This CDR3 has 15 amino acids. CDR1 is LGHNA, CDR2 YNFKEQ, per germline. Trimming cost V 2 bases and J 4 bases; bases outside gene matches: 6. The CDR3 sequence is CASSQSGRPRYEQYF. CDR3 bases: TGTGCCAGCAGCCAAAGCGGGAGGCCTCGTTACGAGCAGTACTTC.

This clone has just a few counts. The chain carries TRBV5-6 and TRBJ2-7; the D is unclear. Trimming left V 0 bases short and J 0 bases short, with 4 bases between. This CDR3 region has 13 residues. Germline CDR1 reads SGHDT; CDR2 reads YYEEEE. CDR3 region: CASSLVSSYEQYF. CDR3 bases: TGTGCCAGCAGCTTGGTCAGCTCCTACGAGCAGTACTTC.

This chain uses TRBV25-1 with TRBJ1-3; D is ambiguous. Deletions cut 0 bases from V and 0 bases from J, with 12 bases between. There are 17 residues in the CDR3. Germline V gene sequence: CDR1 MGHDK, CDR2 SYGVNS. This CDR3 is CASSEYYTGSSGNTIYF. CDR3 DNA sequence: TGTGCCAGCAGTGAATATTACACGGGGAGCTCTGGAAACACCATATATTTT.